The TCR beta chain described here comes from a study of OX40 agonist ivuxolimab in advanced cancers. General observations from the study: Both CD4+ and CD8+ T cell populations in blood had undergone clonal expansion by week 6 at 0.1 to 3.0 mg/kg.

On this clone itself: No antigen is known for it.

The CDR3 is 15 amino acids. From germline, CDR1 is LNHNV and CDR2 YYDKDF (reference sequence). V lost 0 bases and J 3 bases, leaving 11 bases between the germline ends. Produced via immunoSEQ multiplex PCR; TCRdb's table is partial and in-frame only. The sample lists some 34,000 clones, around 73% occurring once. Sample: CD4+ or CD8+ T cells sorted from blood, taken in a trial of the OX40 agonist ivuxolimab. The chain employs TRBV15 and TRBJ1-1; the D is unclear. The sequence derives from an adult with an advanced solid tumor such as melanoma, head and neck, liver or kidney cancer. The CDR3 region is CATSRDPGMDTEAFF. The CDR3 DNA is TGTGCCACCAGCAGAGATCCGGGAATGGACACTGAAGCTTTCTTT.